Listed below are T cell receptor beta chains from one sample, sequenced in a study of control samples from healthy donors and cancer patients. Sequencing used immunoSEQ multiplex PCR; TCRdb keeps in-frame clones, though not all of them. The table records about 52,000 clones, 85% to 95% of them present only once. The source material was blood. Source of these receptors: a man younger than 40 in good health. Each CDR3 is given with its conserved first and last residue. D genes are given only for firm matches. Size is stated for part of the rows, as once, few or many counts, or as a class when the clone is expanded.

v_gene	j_gene	abundance	d_gene	len	CDR3aa	CDR3nt
TRBV11-2	TRBJ2-1	.	.	13	CASSEELRYEQFF	TGTGCCAGCAGCGAAGAATTGAGGTATGAGCAGTTCTTC
TRBV19	TRBJ2-3	.	.	16	CASSMVWGRGTDTQYF	TGTGCCAGTAGTATGGTTTGGGGGCGGGGAACAGATACGCAGTATTTT
TRBV5-5	TRBJ2-3	.	TRBD2	15	CASSLTSASTDTQYF	TGTGCCAGCAGCTTAACTAGCGCGAGCACAGATACGCAGTATTTT
TRBV6-6	TRBJ1-1	.	.	12	CASSRSNTEAFF	TGTGCCAGCAGCCGTTCGAACACTGAAGCTTTCTTT
TRBV29-1	TRBJ2-7	.	TRBD1	13	CSVGGQGAYEQYF	TGCAGCGTTGGAGGACAGGGGGCCTACGAGCAGTACTTC
TRBV7-9	TRBJ1-1	.	.	16	CASSLTLGHMHLEAFF	TGTGCCAGCAGCCTCACGCTGGGGCATATGCACCTTGAAGCTTTCTTT
TRBV18	TRBJ2-1	.	.	12	CASSPRGLEQFF	TGTGCCAGCTCACCACGAGGACTAGAGCAGTTCTTC
TRBV15	TRBJ2-1	.	TRBD1	15	CATSRRGQALNEQFF	TGTGCCACCAGCAGGAGGGGACAGGCTTTGAATGAGCAGTTCTTC
TRBV11-2	TRBJ2-7	.	TRBD1	17	CASSLAAGTGLGYEQYF	TGTGCCAGCAGCTTAGCGGCCGGGACAGGGTTGGGTTACGAGCAGTACTTC
TRBV5-6	TRBJ1-5	.	TRBD1	13	CASSWDRAQPQHF	TGTGCCAGCAGCTGGGACAGGGCCCAGCCCCAGCATTTT
TRBV5-1	TRBJ2-7	.	.	14	CASSLDSLAYEQYF	TGCGCCAGCAGCCTGGACAGCCTCGCCTACGAGCAGTACTTC
TRBV28	TRBJ1-1	.	.	13	CASSLPANTEAFF	TGTGCCAGCAGTTTACCCGCGAACACTGAAGCTTTCTTT
TRBV6-2/TRBV6-3	TRBJ2-7	.	TRBD2	16	CASSYSLAGGSYKQYF	TGTGCCAGCAGTTACTCACTAGCGGGAGGGTCCTACAAGCAGTACTTC
TRBV27	TRBJ1-4	.	.	12	CASSRTNEKLFF	TGTGCCAGCAGCAGGACTAATGAAAAACTGTTTTTT
TRBV6-6	TRBJ1-2	.	.	14	CASSYSASNYGYTF	TGTGCCAGCAGTTACTCGGCCAGCAACTATGGCTACACCTTC
TRBV4-3	TRBJ2-7	few	TRBD1	16	CASSHSGTGESYEQYF	TGCGCCAGCAGCCACTCCGGGACAGGGGAATCCTACGAGCAGTACTTC
TRBV5-6	TRBJ2-7	.	TRBD1	15	CASSLTGQGAYEQYF	TGTGCCAGCAGCTTGACAGGACAGGGGGCGTACGAGCAGTACTTC
TRBV5-4	TRBJ1-2	.	.	14	CASSLVQADDGYTF	TGTGCCAGCAGCTTGGTACAGGCGGACGATGGCTACACCTTC
TRBV5-1	TRBJ1-3	.	.	15	CASSLDGGSGNTIYF	TGCGCCAGCAGCTTGGACGGGGGCTCTGGAAACACCATATATTTT
TRBV6-2/TRBV6-3	TRBJ1-4	few	.	14	CASSYDPPSEKLFF	TGTGCCAGCAGTTACGATCCCCCTTCGGAGAAACTGTTTTTT
TRBV19	TRBJ2-3	.	.	13	CASSLDGTDTQYF	TGTGCCAGTAGTCTCGACGGGACGGATACGCAGTATTTT
TRBV28	TRBJ2-4	.	TRBD1	18	CASSPPGTGIAAKNIQYF	TGTGCCAGCAGTCCTCCCGGGACAGGGATCGCGGCCAAAAACATTCAGTACTTC
TRBV4-1	TRBJ1-1	.	.	14	CASSQKFRNTEAFF	TGCGCCAGCAGCCAAAAGTTCCGGAACACTGAAGCTTTCTTT
TRBV18	TRBJ1-2	.	.	14	CASSPPVDRGGYTF	TGTGCCAGCTCACCACCGGTGGACAGAGGAGGCTACACCTTC
TRBV19	TRBJ2-7	.	TRBD1	14	CASSARGLGYEQYF	TGTGCCAGTAGTGCCAGGGGGCTCGGCTACGAGCAGTACTTC
TRBV19	TRBJ2-7	.	.	13	CASSLTLYYEQYF	TGTGCCAGTAGTTTGACACTTTACTACGAGCAGTACTTC
TRBV5-1	TRBJ1-2	.	TRBD1	15	CASSLGQGRGYGYTF	TGCGCCAGCAGCTTGGGACAGGGGAGAGGCTATGGCTACACCTTC
TRBV2	TRBJ2-5	.	.	15	CASSGQLDRQETQYF	TGTGCCAGCAGTGGCCAGCTGGACCGCCAAGAGACCCAGTACTTC
TRBV5-4	TRBJ2-3	.	.	14	CASTLVGGPDTQYF	TGTGCCAGCACCCTGGTGGGAGGCCCAGATACGCAGTATTTT
TRBV2	TRBJ1-4	.	.	14	CASSRTALNEKLFF	TGTGCCAGCAGTAGGACAGCCCTTAATGAAAAACTGTTTTTT
TRBV28	TRBJ2-3	.	TRBD2	15	CASRATGGRADTQYF	TGTGCCAGCAGGGCGACGGGCGGGAGAGCAGATACGCAGTATTTT